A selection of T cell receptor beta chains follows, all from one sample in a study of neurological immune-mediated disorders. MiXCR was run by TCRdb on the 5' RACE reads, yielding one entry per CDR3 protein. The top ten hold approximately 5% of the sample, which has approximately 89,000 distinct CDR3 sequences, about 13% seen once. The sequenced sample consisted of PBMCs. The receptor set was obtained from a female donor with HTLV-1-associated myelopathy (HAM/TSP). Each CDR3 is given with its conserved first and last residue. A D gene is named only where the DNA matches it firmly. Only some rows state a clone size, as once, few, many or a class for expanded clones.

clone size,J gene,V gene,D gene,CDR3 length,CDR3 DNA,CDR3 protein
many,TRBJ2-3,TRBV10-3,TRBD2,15,TGTGCCATCAGTGATTCAGCGGGAAGGACAGATACGCAGTATTTT,CAISDSAGRTDTQYF
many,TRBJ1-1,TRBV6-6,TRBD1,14,TGTGCCAGCAGTTGGGGACAGGGGAACACTGAAGCTTTCTTT,CASSWGQGNTEAFF
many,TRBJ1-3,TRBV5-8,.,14,TGTGCCAGCAGCTTGCGGGGGACTGGAAACACCATATATTTT,CASSLRGTGNTIYF
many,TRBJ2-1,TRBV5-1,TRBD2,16,TGCGCCAGCAGCTTGGGACTAGCGGGGGGAAACAATGAGCAGTTCTTC,CASSLGLAGGNNEQFF
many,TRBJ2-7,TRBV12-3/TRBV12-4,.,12,TGTGCCAGCAGTTTAGGCGGGATCGAGCAGTACTTC,CASSLGGIEQYF
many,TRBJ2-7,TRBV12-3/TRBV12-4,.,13,TGTGCCAGCAGGTCAGGGGCCCCCTACGAGCAGTACTTC,CASRSGAPYEQYF
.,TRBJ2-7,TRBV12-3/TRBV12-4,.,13,TGTGCCAACAGTTTAGCTGCATCCTACGAGCAGTACTTC,CANSLAASYEQYF
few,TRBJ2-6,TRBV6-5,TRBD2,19,TGTGCCAGCTGCCGGGGGGTCTACGCCCTTTCCTCTGGGGCCAACGTCCTGACTTTC,CASCRGVYALSSGANVLTF
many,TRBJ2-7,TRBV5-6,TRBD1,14,TGTGCCAGCAGCTATGGACAGGGTGTTAACGAGCAGTACTTC,CASSYGQGVNEQYF
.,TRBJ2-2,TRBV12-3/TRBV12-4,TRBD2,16,TGTGCCAGCTATCGGGACCGGGGGGGGGAGACCGGGGAGCTGTTTTTT,CASYRDRGGETGELFF
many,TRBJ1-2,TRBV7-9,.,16,TGTGCCAGCAGCTTGTCGACCGGGACAACTAACTATGGCTACACCTTC,CASSLSTGTTNYGYTF
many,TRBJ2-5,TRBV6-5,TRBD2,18,TGTGCCAGCAGCCCAAACCCTGCGGGGGTCGGCCTCCAAGAGACCCAGTACTTC,CASSPNPAGVGLQETQYF
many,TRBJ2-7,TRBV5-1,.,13,TGCGCCAGCAGCTTGACAGTATCCTACGAGCAGTACTTC,CASSLTVSYEQYF
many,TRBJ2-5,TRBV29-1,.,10,TGCAGCTTTTGGTCGGAGACCCAGTACTTC,CSFWSETQYF
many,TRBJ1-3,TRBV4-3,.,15,TGCGCCAGCAGCCAAGGACGGGGAGGTGGAAACACCATATATTTT,CASSQGRGGGNTIYF
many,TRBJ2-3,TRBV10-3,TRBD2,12,TGTGCCATCGGGGGGGTCACAGATACGCAGTATTTT,CAIGGVTDTQYF
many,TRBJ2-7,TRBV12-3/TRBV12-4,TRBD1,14,TGTGCCAGCAGTTTCTGGGACAGGGAGGGCGAGCAGTACTTC,CASSFWDREGEQYF
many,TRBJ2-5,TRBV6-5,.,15,TGTGCCAGCAGCGTTCATGGAGGGGGCGTGGAGACCCAGTACTTC,CASSVHGGGVETQYF
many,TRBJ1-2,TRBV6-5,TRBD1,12,TGTGCCAGCGGCGACAGGGTCGGTGGCTACACCTTC,CASGDRVGGYTF
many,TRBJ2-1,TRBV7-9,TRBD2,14,TGTGCCAGCAGCTTAGCTGGGACTAGTGCTGAGCAGTTCTTC,CASSLAGTSAEQFF
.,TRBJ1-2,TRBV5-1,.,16,TGCGCCAGCAGCTTGGCACAAGGGGCTGGTTACTATGGCTACACCTTC,CASSLAQGAGYYGYTF
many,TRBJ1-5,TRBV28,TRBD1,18,TGTGCCAGCAGTTTCCGGGACAGGAGGTATTATAGCAATCAGCCCCAGCATTTT,CASSFRDRRYYSNQPQHF
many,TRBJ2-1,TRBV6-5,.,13,TGTGCCAGCAGTTTTGTGGGGCCCTATGAGCAGTTCTTC,CASSFVGPYEQFF
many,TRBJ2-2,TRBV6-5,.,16,TGTGCCAGCAGTTACTCGCAGAGGGGATTTACCGGGGAGCTGTTTTTT,CASSYSQRGFTGELFF
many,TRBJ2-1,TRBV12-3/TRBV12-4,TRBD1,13,TGTGCCAGCAGTCCAGGGGGACAGGGGAGGCAGTTCTTC,CASSPGGQGRQFF
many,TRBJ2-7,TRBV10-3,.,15,TGTGCCATCAATTCTTTTCGGACTGATTTGAACGAGCAGTACTTC,CAINSFRTDLNEQYF
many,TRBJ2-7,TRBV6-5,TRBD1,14,TGTGCCAGCAGTTGGACAGGACGCTCCTACGAGCAGTACTTC,CASSWTGRSYEQYF
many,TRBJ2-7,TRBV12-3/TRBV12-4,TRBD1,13,TGTGCCAGCAGTTCCCACAGGGGTAACGAGCAGTACTTC,CASSSHRGNEQYF
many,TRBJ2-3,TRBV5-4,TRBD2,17,TGTGCCAGCAGCTTGGGAGGACTAGCGGGGGGCACAGATACGCAGTATTTT,CASSLGGLAGGTDTQYF
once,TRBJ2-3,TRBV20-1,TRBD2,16,TGCAGTGCTGGCGGGCTAGCGGGGGCGAAGGGAGATACGCAGTATTTT,CSAGGLAGAKGDTQYF
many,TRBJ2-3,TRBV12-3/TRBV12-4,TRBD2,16,TGTGCCAGCAGTTCTAGCGGGGGGGCACGCACAGATACGCAGTATTTT,CASSSSGGARTDTQYF
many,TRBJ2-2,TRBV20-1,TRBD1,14,TGCAGTGCTAGAGACAGGGGGTACGCCGGGGAGCTGTTTTTT,CSARDRGYAGELFF
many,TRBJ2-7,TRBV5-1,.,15,TGCGCCAGCAGCTTGAGGGCGGGGGCAGAGTACGAGCAGTACTTC,CASSLRAGAEYEQYF
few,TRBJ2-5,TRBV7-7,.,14,TGTGCCAGCAGTCTGATAGAATTTTCTGGGACCCAGTACTTC,CASSLIEFSGTQYF
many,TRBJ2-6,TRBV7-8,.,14,TGTGCCAGCAGCGTACCCTCTGGGGCCAACGTCCTGACTTTC,CASSVPSGANVLTF
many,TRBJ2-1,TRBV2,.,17,TGTGCCAGTACGGGACCCCCCCGCGGTTTGGAGAGATATGAGCAGTTCTTC,CASTGPPRGLERYEQFF
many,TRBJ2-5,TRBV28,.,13,TGTGCCAGCATCTCAGTAGGTCAAGAGACCCAGTACTTC,CASISVGQETQYF
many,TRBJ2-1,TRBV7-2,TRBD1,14,TGTGCCAGCAGCAGACAGGGGGCCTACAATGAGCAGTTCTTC,CASSRQGAYNEQFF
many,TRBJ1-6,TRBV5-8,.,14,TGTGCCAGCAGCTTCGGCAGGGAGAATTCACCCCTCCACTTT,CASSFGRENSPLHF
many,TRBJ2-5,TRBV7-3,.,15,TGTGCCAGCAGCCTATCAAGGGGGGGGCAAGAGACCCAGTACTTC,CASSLSRGGQETQYF